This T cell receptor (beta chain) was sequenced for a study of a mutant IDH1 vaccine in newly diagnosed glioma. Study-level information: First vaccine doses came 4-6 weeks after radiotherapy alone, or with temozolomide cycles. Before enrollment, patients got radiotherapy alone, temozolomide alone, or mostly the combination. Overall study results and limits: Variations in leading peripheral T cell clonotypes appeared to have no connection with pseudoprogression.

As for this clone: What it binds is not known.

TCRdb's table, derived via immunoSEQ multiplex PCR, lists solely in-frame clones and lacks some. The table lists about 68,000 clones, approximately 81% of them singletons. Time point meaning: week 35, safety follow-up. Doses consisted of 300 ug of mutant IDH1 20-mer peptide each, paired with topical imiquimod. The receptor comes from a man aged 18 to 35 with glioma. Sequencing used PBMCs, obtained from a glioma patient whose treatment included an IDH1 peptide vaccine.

This CDR3 is CASSLREGGAASEQFF. The CDR3, as DNA: TGTGCCAGCAGCTTACGGGAGGGGGGAGCGGCTTCTGAGCAGTTCTTC. The V gene is TRBV7-6, the J gene TRBJ2-1; TRBD2 matches at 8 bases. The CDR3 consists of 16 residues. Germline assignment: CDR1 SGHVS and CDR2 FNYEAQ. The V segment lost 2 bases and the J segment 9 bases; nucleotides outside the gene matches: 12.